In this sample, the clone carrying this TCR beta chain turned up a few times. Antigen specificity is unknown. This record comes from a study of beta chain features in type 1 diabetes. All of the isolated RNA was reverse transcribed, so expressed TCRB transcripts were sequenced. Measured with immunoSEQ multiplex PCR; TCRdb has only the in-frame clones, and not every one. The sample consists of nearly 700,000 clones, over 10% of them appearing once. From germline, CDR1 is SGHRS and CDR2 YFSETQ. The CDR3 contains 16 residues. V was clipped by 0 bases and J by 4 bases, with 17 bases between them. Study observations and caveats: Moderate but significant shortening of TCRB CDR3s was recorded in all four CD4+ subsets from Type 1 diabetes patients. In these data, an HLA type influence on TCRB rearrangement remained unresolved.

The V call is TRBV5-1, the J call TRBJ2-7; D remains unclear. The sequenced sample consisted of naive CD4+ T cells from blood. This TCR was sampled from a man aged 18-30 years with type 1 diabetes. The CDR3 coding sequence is TGCGCCAGCAGCTTGGATCCCACCCGGGCCCCATACGAGCAGTACTTC. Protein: CASSLDPTRAPYEQYF.